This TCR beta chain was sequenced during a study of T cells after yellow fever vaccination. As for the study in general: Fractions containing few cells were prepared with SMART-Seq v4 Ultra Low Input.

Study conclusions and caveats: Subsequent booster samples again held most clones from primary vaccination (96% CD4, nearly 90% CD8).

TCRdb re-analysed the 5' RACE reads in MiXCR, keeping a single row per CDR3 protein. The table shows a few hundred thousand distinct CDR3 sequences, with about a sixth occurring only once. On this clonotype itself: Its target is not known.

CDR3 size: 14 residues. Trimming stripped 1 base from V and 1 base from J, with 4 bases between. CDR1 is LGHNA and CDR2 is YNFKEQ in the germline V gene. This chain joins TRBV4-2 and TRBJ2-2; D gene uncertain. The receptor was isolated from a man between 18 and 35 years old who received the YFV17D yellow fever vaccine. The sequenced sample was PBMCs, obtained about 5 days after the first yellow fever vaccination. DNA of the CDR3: TGTGCCAGCAGCCAAGCGGGGAACACCGGGGAGCTGTTTTTT. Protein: CASSQAGNTGELFF.